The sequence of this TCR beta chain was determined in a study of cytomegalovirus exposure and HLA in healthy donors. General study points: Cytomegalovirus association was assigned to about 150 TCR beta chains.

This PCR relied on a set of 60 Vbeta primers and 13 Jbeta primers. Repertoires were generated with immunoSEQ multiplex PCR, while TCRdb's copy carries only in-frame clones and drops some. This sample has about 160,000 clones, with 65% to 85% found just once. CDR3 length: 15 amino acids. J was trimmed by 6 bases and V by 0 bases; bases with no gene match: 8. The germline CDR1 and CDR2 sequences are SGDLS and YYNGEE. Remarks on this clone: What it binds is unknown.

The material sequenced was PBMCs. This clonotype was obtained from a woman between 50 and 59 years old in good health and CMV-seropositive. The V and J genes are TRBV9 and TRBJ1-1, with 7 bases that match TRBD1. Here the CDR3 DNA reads TGTGCCAGCAGCGTAGGGAGACAGGGAGCCCCTGAAGCTTTCTTT. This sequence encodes CASSVGRQGAPEAFF. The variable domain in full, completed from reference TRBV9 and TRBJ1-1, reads DSGVTQTPKHLITATGQRVTLRCSPRSGDLSVYWYQQSLDQGLQFLIQYYNGEERAKGNILERFSAQQFPDLHSELNLSSLELGDSALYFCASSVGRQGAPEAFFGQGTRLTVV.